This T cell receptor beta chain was found in a study of T-cell reconstitution after alpha-beta-depleted transplantation in children. Regarding the study as a whole: Newly made T cells mostly supplied T-cell counts and diversity one year after transplant. Expanded clones from the graft, numbering several hundred, reportedly supplied alpha-beta T cells about two months after transplant. The origin of high day-60 TCRbeta diversity in some patients lay in surviving recipient T cells and thymic progenitors.

This clonotype was counted only a few times. The antigen remains undetermined. Unique molecular identifiers were incorporated into the prepared TCRbeta library. MiXCR was run by TCRdb on the PCR reads, yielding one entry per CDR3 protein. The table includes some 300,000 distinct CDR3 sequences, around a tenth detected once. This specimen was PBMCs, taken before TCRalphabeta/CD19-depleted stem cell transplant. The sequence was obtained from a boy under two years old with acute myeloid leukemia, due to receive a stem cell transplant.

CDR3 residues: CSAELAGGLTGELFF. DNA for the CDR3: TGCAGTGCGGAACTAGCGGGGGGGCTAACCGGGGAGCTGTTTTTT. The genes are TRBV20-1 and TRBJ2-2, with 13 bases aligning to TRBD2. Looked up from germline, CDR1 is DFQATT and CDR2 is SNEGSKA (reference sequence). Germline trimming cut 6 bases from V and 5 bases from J; bases unmatched to any gene: 6. This CDR3 is built from 15 residues.